One sample yielded the 5 T cell receptor beta chains listed below, sequenced in a study of T-cell memory formation after mild COVID-19. MiXCR was run by TCRdb on the 5' RACE reads, yielding one entry per CDR3 protein. The table has 550,000 to 650,000 distinct CDR3 sequences, approximately 15% seen once. The source material was PBMCs or a T cell subset sorted from them (not recorded which). The receptors shown here come from an adult woman who had mild COVID-19 (a few samples of this study predate the infection). Cell type and time point are not known.

The chain joins TRBV3-1 to TRBJ2-1; 12 bases are shared with TRBD2. The CDR3 covers 16 residues. CDR1 is LGHDT, CDR2 YNNKEL, per germline (reference sequence). J lost 9 bases, V lost 2 bases, and 8 bases had no gene match. The CDR3 DNA follows: TGTGCCAGCAGCCAACGATCTAGCGGGGGGGTGGTTGAGCAGTTCTTC. Its protein is CASSQRSSGGVVEQFF.

This clonotype has more than one count but fewer than ten. The rearrangement links TRBV5-6 to TRBJ1-2; D gene uncertain. Germline CDR1 and CDR2: SGHDT and YYEEEE. CDR3 length equals 14 residues. The V end lost 6 bases, the J end lost 2 bases, and 14 bases lay between the germline ends. The CDR3 loop is CASTGGIPNYGYTF. In DNA, the CDR3 is TGTGCCAGCACTGGCGGGATCCCGAACTATGGCTACACCTTC. The full variable domain, completed using reference TRBV5-6 and TRBJ1-2, is DAGVTQSPTHLIKTRGQQVTLRCSPKSGHDTVSWYQQALGQGPQFIFQYYEEEERQRGNFPDRFSGHQFPNYSSELNVNALLLGDSALYLCASTGGIPNYGYTFGSGTRLTVV.

The chain is built from TRBV5-4 and TRBJ2-7, with 9 bases fitting TRBD1. Germline V gene sequence: CDR1 SGHNT, CDR2 YYREEE (reference sequence). V dropped 4 bases and J dropped 5; count of bases not matched to a gene: 1. This CDR3 has 12 amino acids. In DNA, the CDR3 is TGTGCCAGCAGCGACAGGGGGAACGAGCAGTACTTC. Translating gives CASSDRGNEQYF.

This clonotype was recorded a few times. The V and J genes are TRBV5-1 and TRBJ2-5, with a weak D call TRBD2 (6 bases). Trimming cost V 1 base and J 1 base, with 14 bases left between them. Germline lookup yields CDR1 SGHRS and CDR2 YFSETQ. The CDR3 is 16 residues long. The CDR3 reads CASSLWKAGTQETQYF. The CDR3 bases are TGCGCCAGCAGCTTGTGGAAGGCGGGGACCCAAGAGACCCAGTACTTC.

This chain links TRBV7-9 with TRBJ2-1, with D perhaps being TRBD1 or TRBD2 (5 bases each). CDR3 length: 16 amino acids. V lost 5 bases to trimming and J lost 0 bases, with 14 bases between them. Germline assignment: CDR1 SEHNR and CDR2 FQNEAQ (reference sequence). The CDR3, as DNA: TGTGCCAGCAGCCCGCCGGTCGGGACCTCCTACAATGAGCAGTTCTTC. It translates to CASSPPVGTSYNEQFF.